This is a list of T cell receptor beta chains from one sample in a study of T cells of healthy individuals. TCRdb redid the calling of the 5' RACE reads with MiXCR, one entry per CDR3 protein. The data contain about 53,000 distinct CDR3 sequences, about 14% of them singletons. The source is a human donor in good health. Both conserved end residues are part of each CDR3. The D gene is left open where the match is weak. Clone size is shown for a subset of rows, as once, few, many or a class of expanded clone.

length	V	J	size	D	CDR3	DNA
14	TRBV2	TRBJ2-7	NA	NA	CASPGGRGGYEQYF	TGTGCCAGCCCTGGGGGCAGGGGAGGCTACGAGCAGTACTTC
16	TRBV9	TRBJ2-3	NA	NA	CASSVEGGPSTDTQYF	TGTGCCAGCAGCGTAGAGGGGGGCCCTAGCACAGATACGCAGTATTTT
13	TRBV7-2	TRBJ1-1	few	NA	CASSLAWTEKAFF	TGTGCCAGCAGCTTAGCGTGGACAGAAAAAGCTTTCTTT
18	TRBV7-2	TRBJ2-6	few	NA	CASSLRVGQGNGANVLTF	TGTGCCAGCAGCTTAAGGGTGGGGCAGGGGAACGGGGCCAACGTCCTGACTTTC
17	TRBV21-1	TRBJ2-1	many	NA	CASSKARDFFRVHEQFF	TGTGCCAGCAGCAAAGCGCGGGATTTTTTCCGCGTACATGAGCAGTTCTTC
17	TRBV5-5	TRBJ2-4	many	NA	CASSPGGGTGPKNIQYF	TGTGCCAGCAGCCCGGGTGGGGGCACAGGGCCCAAAAACATTCAGTACTTC
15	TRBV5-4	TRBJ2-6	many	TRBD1	CASSAGGGGANVLTF	TGTGCCAGCAGCGCAGGGGGCGGAGGGGCCAACGTCCTGACTTTC
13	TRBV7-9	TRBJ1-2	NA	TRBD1	CASSIRDRDGYTF	TGTGCCAGCAGCATCCGGGACAGGGATGGCTACACCTTC
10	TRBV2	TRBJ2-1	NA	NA	CASSDNEQFF	TGTGCCAGCAGTGACAATGAGCAGTTCTTC
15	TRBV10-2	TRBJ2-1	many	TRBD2	CASSLGLVIDNEQFF	TGCGCCAGCAGTCTCGGACTAGTGATCGACAATGAGCAGTTCTTC
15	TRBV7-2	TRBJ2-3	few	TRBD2	CASSPRGGYTDTQYF	TGTGCCAGCAGCCCACGGGGGGGGTACACAGATACGCAGTATTTT
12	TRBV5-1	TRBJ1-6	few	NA	CASSPDGSPLHF	TGCGCCAGCAGCCCCGATGGTTCACCCCTCCACTTT
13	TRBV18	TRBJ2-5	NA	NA	CASSPDPGETQYF	TGTGCCAGCTCACCCGACCCCGGTGAGACCCAGTACTTC
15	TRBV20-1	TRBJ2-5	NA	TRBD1	CSAPGQGEGQETQYF	TGCAGTGCTCCGGGACAGGGTGAGGGACAAGAGACCCAGTACTTC
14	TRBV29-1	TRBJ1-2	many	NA	CSVGGKGLLQGYTF	TGCAGCGTTGGTGGCAAGGGGTTGCTACAAGGCTACACCTTC
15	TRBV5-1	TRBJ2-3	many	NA	CASSFGGKPLSPQYF	TGCGCCAGCAGCTTCGGAGGGAAGCCTCTATCACCGCAGTATTTT
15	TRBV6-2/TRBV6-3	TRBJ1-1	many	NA	CASSYADVPDTEAFF	TGTGCCAGCAGTTACGCCGACGTCCCCGACACTGAAGCTTTCTTT
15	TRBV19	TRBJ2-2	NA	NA	CASSIRGLNTGELFF	TGTGCCAGTAGTATCCGGGGCCTAAACACCGGGGAGCTGTTTTTT
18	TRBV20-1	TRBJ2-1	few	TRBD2	CSARGRETSGRFYNEQFF	TGCAGTGCTAGAGGAAGGGAGACTAGCGGGAGGTTTTACAATGAGCAGTTCTTC
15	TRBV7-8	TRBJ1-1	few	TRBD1	CASSLPDRGSTEAFF	TGTGCCAGCAGCTTACCGGACAGGGGATCCACTGAAGCTTTCTTT
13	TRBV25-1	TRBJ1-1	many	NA	CASSESWERGAFF	TGTGCCAGCAGTGAATCGTGGGAGCGGGGGGCTTTCTTT
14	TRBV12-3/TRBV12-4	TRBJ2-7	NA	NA	CASSFRQGIDEQYF	TGTGCCAGCAGTTTTCGGCAGGGCATCGACGAGCAGTACTTC
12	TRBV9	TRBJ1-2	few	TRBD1	CATGQGGYGYTF	TGTGCCACCGGACAGGGCGGCTATGGCTACACCTTC
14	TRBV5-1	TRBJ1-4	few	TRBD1	CASSFGQGGEKLFF	TGCGCCAGCAGCTTCGGGCAGGGGGGTGAAAAACTGTTTTTT
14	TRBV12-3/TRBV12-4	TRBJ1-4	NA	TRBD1	CASSPTGPNEKLFF	TGTGCCAGCAGCCCGACAGGGCCTAATGAAAAACTGTTTTTT
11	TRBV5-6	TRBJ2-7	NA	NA	CASSANDEQYF	TGTGCCAGCAGCGCTAACGACGAGCAGTACTTC
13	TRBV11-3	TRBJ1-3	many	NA	CASSLGIGNTIYF	TGTGCCAGCAGTCTGGGGATCGGAAACACCATATATTTT
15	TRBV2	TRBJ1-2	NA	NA	CASSENPTYPKGYTF	TGTGCCAGCAGTGAAAACCCCACCTATCCGAAGGGCTACACCTTC
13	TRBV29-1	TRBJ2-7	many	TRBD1	CSVDGQGSYEQYF	TGCAGCGTCGACGGACAGGGCTCCTACGAGCAGTACTTC
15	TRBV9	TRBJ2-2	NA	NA	CASSVVTGNTGELFF	TGTGCCAGCAGCGTAGTAACAGGGAACACCGGGGAGCTGTTTTTT
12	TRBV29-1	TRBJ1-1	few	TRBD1	CSGEQGATEAFF	TGCAGCGGGGAACAGGGGGCCACTGAAGCTTTCTTT
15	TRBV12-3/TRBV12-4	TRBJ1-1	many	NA	CASSPNRGRSTEAFF	TGTGCCAGCAGCCCGAACCGGGGCAGGAGCACTGAAGCTTTCTTT
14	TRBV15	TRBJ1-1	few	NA	CATSAPGLGTEAFF	TGTGCCACCAGCGCACCGGGACTCGGCACTGAAGCTTTCTTT
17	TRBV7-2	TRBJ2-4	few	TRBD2	CASSLEGSGGLKNIQYF	TGTGCCAGCAGCTTAGAGGGGTCGGGAGGCCTGAAAAACATTCAGTACTTC
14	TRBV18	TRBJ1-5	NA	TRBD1	CASSPGQPNQPQHF	TGTGCCAGCTCACCGGGACAGCCCAATCAGCCCCAGCATTTT
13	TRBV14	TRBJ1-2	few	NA	CASSQGAFYGYTF	TGTGCCAGCAGCCAAGGAGCATTCTATGGCTACACCTTC
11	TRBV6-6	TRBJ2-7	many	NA	CASSIEYEQYF	TGTGCCAGCAGTATCGAATACGAGCAGTACTTC
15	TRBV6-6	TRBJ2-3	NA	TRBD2	CASRVTGGGADTQYF	TGTGCCAGCAGAGTCACCGGCGGGGGAGCAGATACGCAGTATTTT
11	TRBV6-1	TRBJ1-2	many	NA	CASSVTGTLSF	TGTGCCAGCAGTGTAACCGGGACGTTGTCCTTC
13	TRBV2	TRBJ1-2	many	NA	CASSLRGITDYTF	TGTGCCAGCAGTCTTCGGGGGATTACTGACTACACCTTC